These 6 T cell receptor beta chains share one sample of origin, sequenced in a study of T-cell reconstitution after alpha-beta-depleted transplantation in children. Preparing the TCRbeta library involved the use of unique molecular identifiers. TCRdb fed the PCR reads into MiXCR, producing one record per CDR3 protein. There are around 140,000 distinct CDR3 sequences in the sample; around 9% occur only once, and roughly 20% lies in the top ten. The starting material was PBMCs, mostly from graft donor cells, obtained 180 days after TCRalphabeta/CD19-depleted stem cell transplant. The receptors here all came from a female patient aged 2-10 years who had a stem cell transplant for congenital amegakaryocytic thrombocytopenia, so the T cells may come from the graft donor.

This clonotype has a count of ten or more. The rearrangement links TRBV7-2 to TRBJ1-4, with D uncertain. The CDR3 is made up of 15 amino acids. V lost 0 bases and J 8 bases, leaving 13 bases between the germline ends. Germline V lookup: CDR1 SGHTA, CDR2 FQGNSA. CDR3 protein: CASSLAGRAGEKLFF. Written as DNA, the CDR3 is TGTGCCAGCAGCTTAGCGGGTAGGGCGGGGGAAAAACTGTTTTTT.

This clonotype was detected ten times or more. The CDR3 reads CAWAASDNEQFF. CDR3 bases: TGTGCCTGGGCGGCTAGCGACAATGAGCAGTTCTTC. V gene TRBV30 combines with J gene TRBJ2-1; D is perhaps TRBD2 (6 bases). Trimming left V 5 bases short and J 5 bases short, with 10 bases between. The CDR3 extends over 12 amino acids. Per germline, CDR1 GTSNPN and CDR2 SVGIG (reference sequence).

Ten or more counts support this clonotype. The chain has TRBV6-2 or TRBV6-3 and TRBJ1-1; TRBD1 aligns across 9 bases. V was clipped by 10 bases and J by 1 base; unmatched bases: 7. Germline V CDR1 and CDR2: MNHEY, SVGEGT. The CDR3 sequence is 14 residues long. Here the CDR3 reads CATRPGQGNTEAFF. CDR3 nucleotide sequence: TGTGCCACGAGACCGGGACAGGGGAACACTGAAGCTTTCTTT.

Ten or more counts support this clonotype. The chain combines TRBV12-3 or TRBV12-4 with TRBJ2-3; tentatively, D is TRBD1 or TRBD2 (5 bases each). CDR3 length: 16 amino acids. Trimming took off 3 bases at V and 0 bases at J, with 13 bases between the two ends. For the CDR3, the DNA is TGTGCCAGCAGTTTCGGATGGGACGGAAGCACAGATACGCAGTATTTT. Its translation: CASSFGWDGSTDTQYF.

A few counts support this clonotype. This chain links TRBV18 with TRBJ2-1; TRBD2 aligns across 10 bases. Germline V gene lookup returns CDR1 KGHSH and CDR2 LQKENI. V lost 6 bases to trimming and J lost 11 bases; unmatched junction nucleotides: 10. The CDR3 totals 14 residues. The CDR3 loop is CASSPTISGGKQFF. CDR3 nucleotides: TGTGCCAGCTCTCCCACCATTAGCGGGGGGAAGCAGTTCTTC. Combining the CDR3 with reference TRBV18 and TRBJ2-1 gives the whole variable domain NAGVMQNPRHLVRRRGQEARLRCSPMKGHSHVYWYRQLPEEGLKFMVYLQKENIIDESGMPKERFSAEFPKEGPSILRIQQVVRGDSAAYFCASSPTISGGKQFFGPGTRLTVL.

This clonotype was seen ten or more times. The chain has TRBV7-9 and TRBJ1-4, with D perhaps TRBD1 (5 bases). The germline V gene has CDR1 SEHNR and CDR2 FQNEAQ (reference sequence). The V and J ends lost 5 bases and 4 bases respectively, with 20 bases between them. The CDR3 spans 17 residues. The CDR3 protein is CASSIKDMGAVNEKLFF. CDR3 nucleotides: TGTGCCAGCAGCATAAAGGACATGGGCGCGGTTAATGAAAAACTGTTTTTT.